This T cell receptor beta chain is from a study of T cell clonality in common variable immunodeficiency. TCRdb's copy holds only in-frame clones and misses some; the assay was immunoSEQ multiplex PCR. This sample carries more than 9,000 clones, none of them present only once. General study points: Fewer deletions and N-nucleotide insertions were reportedly seen in common variable immunodeficiency TCR beta sequences.

In regard to this clone: No antigen is known for it. The read terminates 3 residues before the CDR3 end, so the remaining end is supplied by the germline J gene.

Trimming removed 5 bases from V and 4 bases from J; junction bases left unmatched: 10. Germline CDR1 reads SGHRS; CDR2 reads YFSETQ. This CDR3 is 16 amino acids long. Sequenced sample: peripheral blood mononuclear cells. This receptor was obtained from a human donor with common variable immunodeficiency. The chain is built from TRBV5-1 and TRBJ2-7; 12 bases fit TRBD2. The sequenced part of the CDR3 DNA is TGCGCCAGCAGGCAGAACTCCGGGACTAGCGGGTACGAG. Translated, it gives CASRQNSGTSGYE. The full CDR3 protein is CASRQNSGTSGYEQYF.